Shown below are 26 T cell receptor beta chains from a single sample sequenced in a study of CD8 T cells in Susac syndrome. RNA amounts of roughly 0.5 to 1 ug underwent reverse transcription with random hexamers. TCRdb redid the calling of the immunoSEQ multiplex PCR reads with MiXCR, one entry per CDR3 protein. Among about 240,000 distinct CDR3 sequences listed, 90% to 97% were seen once. The sequencing input was CD4+ T cells from PBMCs. These receptors came from a human donor with Susac syndrome.

The V gene is TRBV20-1, the J gene TRBJ1-5; D gene ambiguous. V lost 0 bases, J lost 4 bases, and 19 bases lay in between. Per the germline V gene, CDR1 is DFQATT and CDR2 is SNEGSKA (reference sequence). The CDR3 is 17 residues long. The CDR3, as DNA: TGCAGTGCTAGAGATAAACTTTGGGGTGTAGGAAATCAGCCCCAGCATTTT. This encodes CSARDKLWGVGNQPQHF.

J is TRBJ1-2 and V is TRBV27; D is unclear. The CDR3 consists of 15 residues. Trimming removed 5 bases from V and 0 bases from J, with 13 bases in between. Germline CDR1 MNHEY, CDR2 SMNVEV (reference sequence). The CDR3 sequence is CASSPWATTNYGYTF. The CDR3 DNA sequence: TGTGCCAGCAGTCCATGGGCCACCACTAACTATGGCTACACCTTC.

The chain recombines TRBV29-1 with TRBJ2-1, with 9 nucleotides matching TRBD2. Germline CDR1 SQVTM, CDR2 ANQGSEA. The CDR3 consists of 16 residues. Unmatched junction bases numbered 15, after V lost 5 bases and J lost 7 bases. The CDR3 DNA sequence: TGCAGCGTTAGAGGGACTAGCTTCTCCCGCGGTAATGAGCAGTTCTTC. Protein product: CSVRGTSFSRGNEQFF.

This clonotype appeared a single time. This chain joins TRBV5-1 and TRBJ1-1, with 9 bases aligning to TRBD1. The CDR3 is 14 amino acids. Germline V gene lookup returns CDR1 SGHRS and CDR2 YFSETQ. After removal of 3 bases from V and 4 bases from J, the junction contained 4 bases not matched to a gene. The CDR3 spells CASSSVTGGTEAFF. As DNA, the CDR3 is TGCGCCAGCAGCTCAGTGACAGGGGGCACTGAAGCTTTCTTT.

This clonotype is a singleton in its sample. This rearrangement joins TRBV9 to TRBJ1-2, with 7 bases that match TRBD1. The CDR3 extends over 14 amino acids. Germline trimming cut 4 bases from V and 8 bases from J; bases unmatched to any gene: 11. Germline CDR1 and CDR2: SGDLS and YYNGEE. The CDR3 loop is CASSNGQADGGYTF. The CDR3 bases are TGTGCCAGCAGCAACGGACAGGCCGATGGAGGCTACACCTTC.

The genes are TRBV30 and TRBJ1-5; the D is unclear. Deletions cut 2 bases from V and 2 bases from J, with 10 bases between. The CDR3 is made up of 14 amino acids. Germline V gene data show CDR1 as GTSNPN and CDR2 as SVGIG (reference sequence). As DNA, the CDR3 is TGTGCCTGGAGTTTGGGTTCGGGCAATCAGCCCCAGCATTTT. The encoded protein is CAWSLGSGNQPQHF.

The V gene is TRBV29-1, the J gene TRBJ1-5, with D maybe TRBD1 (5 bases). V was clipped by 4 bases and J by 7 bases, with 17 bases between them. The CDR3 is 14 amino acids. Germline V gives CDR1 SQVTM, CDR2 ANQGSEA. Here the CDR3 DNA reads TGCAGCGTTGGAGGGGATGCGGGGGGACAGCCCCAGCATTTT. Residues: CSVGGDAGGQPQHF.

V gene TRBV24-1 combines with J gene TRBJ1-5; D perhaps matches TRBD1 (5 bases). The CDR3 runs to 17 residues. Germline CDR1 KGHDR, CDR2 SFDVKD. The V and J ends lost 3 bases and 0 bases respectively, with 14 bases between them. CDR3 protein: CATSDRGTDHSNQPQHF. In DNA form, the CDR3 reads TGTGCCACCAGTGATCGCGGGACGGACCATAGCAATCAGCCCCAGCATTTT.

This chain joins TRBV23-1 and TRBJ2-7; tentative D call: TRBD2 (6 bases). TRBV23-1 is identified as an open reading frame with a role that is uncertain. The CDR3 covers 16 residues. Trimming took off 2 bases at V and 3 bases at J, with 17 bases between the two ends. CDR3 loop: CASSQPLGGTNYEQYF. The CDR3 DNA is TGCGCCAGCAGTCAACCTCTAGGAGGGACCAACTACGAGCAGTACTTC.

The chain couples TRBV29-1 to TRBJ2-7, with unresolved D. The CDR3 loop spans 13 amino acids. Trimming removed 7 bases at V and 0 bases at J, with 13 bases between. The germline V gene has CDR1 SQVTM and CDR2 ANQGSEA. The CDR3 sequence is CSGLHESSYEQYF. CDR3 nucleotides: TGCAGCGGGTTACATGAAAGCTCCTACGAGCAGTACTTC.

The chain uses TRBV29-1 and TRBJ2-5, with 8 bases identical to TRBD1. This CDR3 comprises 15 residues. V shed 1 base, J shed 2 bases, and the junction held 6 bases outside the gene matches. Per the germline V gene, CDR1 is SQVTM and CDR2 is ANQGSEA. CDR3 nucleotides: TGCAGCGTTGAAGGGGGACAGGAAATTCAAGAGACCCAGTACTTC. Its protein product is CSVEGGQEIQETQYF.

The J gene is TRBJ2-5, the V gene TRBV6-5, with D possibly TRBD1 on 6 matching bases. The V and J ends lost 5 bases and 0 bases respectively, with 7 bases between them. CDR1 is MNHEY and CDR2 is SVGAGI in the germline V gene. This CDR3 is built from 13 residues. In DNA, the CDR3 is TGTGCCAGCAGTGGGACAAACCAAGAGACCCAGTACTTC. It is translated as CASSGTNQETQYF.

The gene calls are TRBV24-1 and TRBJ2-1, with D possibly being TRBD2 (5 bases). V was cut by 9 bases and J by 0 bases, with 5 bases left in between. The CDR3 has 12 amino acids. Looked up from germline, CDR1 is KGHDR and CDR2 is SFDVKD. The CDR3 loop is CATRDSYNEQFF. CDR3 in DNA: TGTGCCACCCGGGACTCCTACAATGAGCAGTTCTTC.

This clonotype appeared a single time. This chain links TRBV4-1 with TRBJ1-5, with unresolved D. V was cut by 0 bases and J by 1 base, with 13 bases left in between. Germline V gene sequence: CDR1 MGHRA, CDR2 YSYEKL. The length of the CDR3 is 17 residues. The CDR3 nucleotides read TGCGCCAGCAGCCAAGATGGAGGCTTGAGGAGCAATCAGCCCCAGCATTTT. Protein sequence: CASSQDGGLRSNQPQHF.

V and J are TRBV28 and TRBJ2-4, with TRBD1 identical over 7 bases. The CDR3 runs 16 residues. V trimming: 2 bases; J trimming: 0 bases; junction bases outside the gene matches: 4. Per the germline V gene, CDR1 is MDHEN and CDR2 is SYDVKM. CDR3 nucleotide sequence: TGTGCCAGCAGTTTAAAGAACAGGGGAGCCAAAAACATTCAGTACTTC. Its translation is CASSLKNRGAKNIQYF.

The rearrangement joins TRBV9 to TRBJ1-2; D not certain. There are 13 residues in the CDR3. V was cut by 2 bases and J by 8 bases, with 13 bases left in between. In germline, CDR1 is SGDLS, CDR2 YYNGEE. Here the CDR3 reads CASSVYSGVGYTF. DNA for the CDR3: TGTGCCAGCAGCGTGTACTCTGGGGTGGGCTACACCTTC. Combining the CDR3 with reference TRBV9 and TRBJ1-2 gives the whole variable domain DSGVTQTPKHLITATGQRVTLRCSPRSGDLSVYWYQQSLDQGLQFLIQYYNGEERAKGNILERFSAQQFPDLHSELNLSSLELGDSALYFCASSVYSGVGYTFGSGTRLTVV.

The chain employs TRBV14 and TRBJ2-1; unclear D gene. The V gene's germline CDR1 is SGHDN and CDR2 FVKESK. The CDR3 totals 13 residues. V was cut by 1 base and J by 4 bases, with 5 bases left in between. The CDR3 sequence: CASSQVGYNEQFF. Written as DNA, the CDR3 is TGTGCCAGCAGCCAAGTTGGGTACAATGAGCAGTTCTTC.

The chain carries TRBV29-1 and TRBJ2-3; 7 positions agree with TRBD1. Germline V lookup: CDR1 SQVTM, CDR2 ANQGSEA. CDR3 length: 10 residues. V gave up 6 bases and J gave up 9 bases; unmatched junction bases: 3. The CDR3 loop reads CSVATGTQYF. The DNA for the CDR3 is TGCAGCGTGGCGACAGGGACGCAGTATTTT.

The CDR3 sequence is CSVEDLAGRPRSYNEQFF. CDR3 sequence (DNA): TGCAGCGTTGAAGATCTGGCGGGCCGCCCTCGCTCCTACAATGAGCAGTTCTTC. The rearrangement links TRBV29-1 to TRBJ2-1, with D maybe TRBD2 (5 bases). The ends were cut back, 0 bases at V and 0 bases at J, with 18 bases in the middle. This CDR3 spans 18 amino acids. Germline V gene lookup returns CDR1 SQVTM and CDR2 ANQGSEA.

The genes are TRBV5-1 and TRBJ2-7; TRBD2 matches 8 bases. From germline, CDR1 is SGHRS and CDR2 YFSETQ. V dropped 4 bases and J dropped 0; count of bases not matched to a gene: 6. CDR3 length equals 15 residues. CDR3 amino acids: CASSVGSGNSYEQYF. CDR3 DNA: TGCGCCAGCAGCGTGGGTAGCGGGAACTCCTACGAGCAGTACTTC.

This chain links TRBV12-3 or TRBV12-4 with TRBJ2-2; TRBD2 matches 7 bases. CDR3 length equals 14 residues. V dropped 8 bases and J dropped 4; count of bases not matched to a gene: 7. The DNA for the CDR3 is TGTGCCAGCGAGTGGGGGGGTAGCACCGGGGAGCTGTTTTTT. This translates into CASEWGGSTGELFF.

The rearrangement uses TRBV19 and TRBJ2-1; the D is unclear. Germline V gives CDR1 LNHDA, CDR2 SQIVND (reference sequence). This CDR3 comprises 15 residues. Trimming shortened V by 3 bases and J by 2 bases, and 11 bases separated the two germline ends. This CDR3 reads CASSIPRVTYNEQFF. CDR3 in DNA: TGTGCCAGTAGTATTCCCCGGGTTACCTACAATGAGCAGTTCTTC.

V usage is TRBV27 and J usage is TRBJ1-5, with no clear D. Germline V lookup: CDR1 MNHEY, CDR2 SMNVEV (reference sequence). Trimming took off 7 bases at V and 2 bases at J, with 21 bases between the two ends. CDR3 length: 17 residues. CDR3 residues: CASIPGHPRNGNQPQHF. For the CDR3, the DNA is TGTGCCAGCATCCCGGGCCATCCTCGTAATGGCAATCAGCCCCAGCATTTT.

V and J are TRBV15 and TRBJ2-5, with D perhaps TRBD1 (5 bases). This CDR3 spans 17 amino acids. Trimming shortened V by 0 bases and J by 1 base, and 15 bases separated the two germline ends. Looked up from germline, CDR1 is LNHNV and CDR2 is YYDKDF (reference sequence). The CDR3 DNA follows: TGTGCCACCAGCAGAGACCTGCAGGGTTGGGTCCAAGAGACCCAGTACTTC. Its protein is CATSRDLQGWVQETQYF.

The DNA of the CDR3 is TGCAGTGCTTACAGGGGGCCCTCCTACGAGCAGTACTTC. This gives the protein CSAYRGPSYEQYF. The rearrangement uses TRBV20-1 and TRBJ2-7; 9 bases fit TRBD1. The germline V gene has CDR1 DFQATT and CDR2 SNEGSKA (reference sequence). The CDR3 runs 13 residues. J was trimmed by 0 bases and V by 5 bases; bases with no gene match: 2.

The CDR3 coding sequence is TGTGCCAGCAGTAAAAGCCTCCCCTACGAGCAGTACTTC. Translated: CASSKSLPYEQYF. The V call is TRBV12-3 or TRBV12-4, the J call TRBJ2-7; D is ambiguous. V was cut by 5 bases and J by 2 bases, with 10 bases left in between. The CDR3 contains 13 residues.